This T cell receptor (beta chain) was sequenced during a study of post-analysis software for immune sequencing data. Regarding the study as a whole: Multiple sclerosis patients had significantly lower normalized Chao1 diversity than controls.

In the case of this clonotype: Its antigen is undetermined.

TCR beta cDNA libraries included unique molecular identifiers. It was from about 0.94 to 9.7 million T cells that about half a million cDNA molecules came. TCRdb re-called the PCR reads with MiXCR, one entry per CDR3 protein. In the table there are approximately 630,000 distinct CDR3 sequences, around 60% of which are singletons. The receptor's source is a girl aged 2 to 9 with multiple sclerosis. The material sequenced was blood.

The CDR3 is CVSSLGPGPSPYNEQFF. In DNA form, the CDR3 reads TGTGTTAGCAGCTTAGGGCCAGGGCCATCCCCATACAATGAGCAGTTCTTC. The J gene is TRBJ2-1, the V gene TRBV7-7; maybe TRBD1 (5 bases). The CDR3 has 17 residues. Germline V gives CDR1 SSHAT, CDR2 FNYEAQ (reference sequence).